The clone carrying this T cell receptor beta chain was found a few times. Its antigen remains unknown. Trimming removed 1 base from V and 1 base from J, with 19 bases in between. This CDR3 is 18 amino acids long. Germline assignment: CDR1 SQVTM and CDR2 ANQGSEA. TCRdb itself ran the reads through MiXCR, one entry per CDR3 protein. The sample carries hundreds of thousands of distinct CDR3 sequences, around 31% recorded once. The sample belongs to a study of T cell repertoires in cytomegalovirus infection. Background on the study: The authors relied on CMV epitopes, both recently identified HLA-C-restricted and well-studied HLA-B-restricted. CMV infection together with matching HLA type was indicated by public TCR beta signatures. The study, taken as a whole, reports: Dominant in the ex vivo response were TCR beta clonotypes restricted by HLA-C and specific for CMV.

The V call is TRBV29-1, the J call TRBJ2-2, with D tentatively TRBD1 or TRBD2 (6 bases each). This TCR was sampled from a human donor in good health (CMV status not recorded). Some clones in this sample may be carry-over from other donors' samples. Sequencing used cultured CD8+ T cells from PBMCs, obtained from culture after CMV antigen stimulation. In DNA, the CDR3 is TGCAGCGTTGAAGTTCGGGGGCGGGATTTGTTGAACACCGGGGAGCTGTTTTTT. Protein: CSVEVRGRDLLNTGELFF.